The sequence of this TCR beta chain was determined in a study of blood T cells in healthy people across ages. The authors ran a second PCR of roughly 6 to 11 cycles using a sample-barcoded 5' primer and a J-beta primer mix. A tag from a template-switch adaptor with 12 random nucleotides marked each cDNA molecule. TCRdb recomputed calls from the 5' RACE reads with MiXCR, one row per CDR3 protein. The sample lists about 1,800,000 distinct CDR3 sequences, roughly 28% occurring once. Study-level findings and limits: Investigators treated diversity estimates from one million T cells as underestimates. Age brought a roughly linear fall in TCR beta diversity measured per million T cells.

The authors isolated at least 7 million PBMCs per sample. This clonotype is a singleton in its sample. Its cognate antigen is unknown. The CDR3 has 18 residues. The germline gives CDR1 LGHNA, CDR2 YNFKEQ. Trimming shortened V by 5 bases and J by 3 bases, and 22 bases separated the two germline ends. This chain joins TRBV4-2 and TRBJ1-4, with D possibly being TRBD1 (5 bases). Sequencing was carried out using blood. The source is a woman aged 30 to 39 in good health. In nucleotides, the CDR3 is TGTGCCAGCAGCGCCCGTCGTGGAGGGGCGAGTCCTAATGAAAAACTGTTTTTT. Translation gives CASSARRGGASPNEKLFF.